This T cell receptor (beta chain) was found in a study of blood T cell repertoires in COVID-19. Study-wide background: PBMCs, B-cell-depleted T cells, or T cells were the source of the cDNA or gDNA that made up the material.

Measured with immunoSEQ multiplex PCR; TCRdb has only the in-frame clones, and not every one. Among more than 30,000 clones listed, 88% were seen once. CDR1 is SEHNR, CDR2 FQNEAQ, per germline (reference sequence). The V end was cut by 1 base, the J end by 3 bases, with 9 bases between. The CDR3 sequence is 14 residues long. The source of this sequence is a woman of 80 years or more with active or convalescent COVID-19. Sequencing was performed on peripheral blood. The rearrangement joins TRBV7-9 to TRBJ1-2; D call uncertain. CDR3 coding DNA: TGTGCCAGCAGCTTAGTTAGCATTTACTATGGCTACACCTTC. Translation gives CASSLVSIYYGYTF.